The 30 T cell receptor beta chains below were found in one sample sequenced in a study of blood T cell repertoires in COVID-19. The table came from immunoSEQ multiplex PCR; TCRdb's copy has only in-frame clones and leaves some out. The profile shows 250,000 or so clones, roughly 85% of them singletons. Sequences were obtained from PBMCs or T cells enriched from blood (not recorded which). Every receptor here comes from a woman between 40 and 55 years old who had been exposed to COVID-19.

The V and J genes are TRBV5-1 and TRBJ2-1, with D unclear. Germline values: CDR1 SGHRS, CDR2 YFSETQ. CDR3 length: 14 amino acids. Trimming shortened V by 0 bases and J by 6 bases, and 10 bases separated the two germline ends. The CDR3 protein is CASSLGPGANEQFF. The CDR3 nucleotides read TGCGCCAGCAGCTTGGGGCCAGGCGCCAATGAGCAGTTCTTC.

This clone occurred once. V and J are TRBV5-1 and TRBJ1-1; TRBD1 agrees at 7 bases. This CDR3 spans 13 amino acids. In germline, CDR1 is SGHRS, CDR2 YFSETQ. V was clipped by 0 bases and J by 10 bases; unmatched bases: 6. The CDR3 DNA sequence: TGCGCCAGCAGCTTGGCCGAGGGGGCCGGAGCTTTCTTT. Encoded protein: CASSLAEGAGAFF.

The chain has TRBV11-1 and TRBJ1-1, with 7 bases identical to TRBD1. Germline V gene sequence: CDR1 SGHAT, CDR2 FQDESV (reference sequence). The V gene end was trimmed by 4 bases and the J gene end by 6 bases; junction bases not matched to a gene: 5. The CDR3 is made up of 13 amino acids. The CDR3 DNA reads as TGTGCCAGCAGCTCTACAGGGGCCGCTGAAGCTTTCTTT. It yields the protein CASSSTGAAEAFF.

The rearrangement links TRBV7-3 to TRBJ2-3; D remains ambiguous. Per germline, CDR1 SGHTA and CDR2 FQGTGA. Between the trimmed V and J ends, which lost 4 bases and 6 bases, there was a span of 11 bases. The CDR3 runs 13 residues. CDR3 bases: TGTGCCAGCAGCTCGTACTCGGAGGATACGCAGTATTTT. This gives the protein CASSSYSEDTQYF.

This chain uses TRBV28 with TRBJ1-2; D unresolved. V shed 8 bases and J shed 8 bases, with 9 bases lying between them. The CDR3 totals 10 residues. Germline CDR1 is MDHEN and CDR2 is SYDVKM. CDR3 nucleotide sequence: TGTGCCAGCCAATCGGGGGGCTACACCTTC. Amino acids: CASQSGGYTF.

This chain uses TRBV30 with TRBJ2-7; 10 bases map to TRBD1. This CDR3 is built from 14 residues. V lost 2 bases, J lost 5 bases, and 6 bases stayed unmatched. In germline, CDR1 is GTSNPN, CDR2 SVGIG (reference sequence). The CDR3 bases are TGTGCCTGGAGTAAGGGACAGGGGATCGACGAGCAGTACTTC. It codes for CAWSKGQGIDEQYF.

The chain links TRBV7-7 to TRBJ2-7, with D perhaps matching TRBD1 (6 bases). This CDR3 region has 15 residues. Germline lookup yields CDR1 SSHAT and CDR2 FNYEAQ (reference sequence). Trimming took 1 base from V and 1 from J, leaving 11 bases between them. Written as DNA, the CDR3 is TGTGCCAGCAGCTTAGGCACAGGGTCTTCCTACGAGCAGTACTTC. Its translation is CASSLGTGSSYEQYF.

This clone appeared a single time. The genes are TRBV4-2 and TRBJ2-1; TRBD2 matches 12 bases. Per germline, CDR1 LGHNA and CDR2 YNFKEQ. CDR3 length equals 17 residues. After removal of 3 bases from V and 4 bases from J, the junction contained 7 bases not matched to a gene. CDR3 DNA sequence: TGTGCCAGCAGCCAGGGTACCGGACTAGCGGGGTACAATGAGCAGTTCTTC. Residues: CASSQGTGLAGYNEQFF.

A few counts support this clone. This chain connects TRBV5-4 to TRBJ2-1, with D possibly being TRBD2 (6 bases). CDR1 is SGHNT and CDR2 is YYREEE in the germline V gene (reference sequence). This CDR3 comprises 14 residues. V was trimmed by 0 bases and J by 5 bases, leaving 9 bases between them. The CDR3 spells CASSLAGLNNEQFF. CDR3 sequence (DNA): TGTGCCAGCAGCTTGGCGGGACTCAACAATGAGCAGTTCTTC.

The chain carries TRBV23-1 and TRBJ1-2; the D gene is possibly TRBD1 (5 bases). TRBV23-1 qualifies as an ORF whose function is uncertain. There are 14 residues in the CDR3. Trimming shortened V by 1 base and J by 5 bases, and 11 bases separated the two germline ends. The CDR3 reads CASSQWDCAYGYTF. CDR3 DNA: TGCGCCAGCAGTCAATGGGACTGCGCATATGGCTACACCTTC.

This chain connects TRBV4-2 to TRBJ2-3; D may be TRBD2 (5 bases). CDR3 size: 15 residues. V was trimmed by 1 base and J by 3 bases, leaving 11 bases between them. Per germline, CDR1 LGHNA and CDR2 YNFKEQ. The CDR3 DNA follows: TGTGCCAGCAGCCAAGTTCTAGCTGGTACAGATACGCAGTATTTT. Its protein product is CASSQVLAGTDTQYF.

Turning to this clone: In the same sample, other DNA sequences code for this CDR3. J is TRBJ1-2 and V is TRBV7-2, with D uncertain. Per germline, CDR1 SGHTA and CDR2 FQGNSA. The V end lost 1 base, the J end lost 1 base, and 7 bases lay between the germline ends. CDR3 length: 14 amino acids. The CDR3 reads CASSLDSLNYGYTF. CDR3 bases: TGTGCCAGCAGCTTAGACAGCCTTAACTATGGCTACACCTTC.

The chain carries TRBV6-6 and TRBJ1-1; TRBD1 might be the D (6 bases). The CDR3 has 15 amino acids. The V and J ends lost 0 bases and 1 base respectively, with 9 bases between them. Germline CDR1 is MNHNY and CDR2 is SVGAGI (reference sequence). The CDR3 sequence is CASSYSGGANTEAFF. CDR3 bases: TGTGCCAGCAGTTACTCGGGGGGGGCGAACACTGAAGCTTTCTTT.

The V and J genes are TRBV7-9 and TRBJ1-2; D may be TRBD1 (6 bases). CDR3 length: 14 amino acids. Germline assignment: CDR1 SEHNR and CDR2 FQNEAQ (reference sequence). V was cut by 5 bases and J by 3 bases, with 13 bases left in between. DNA for the CDR3: TGTGCCAGCAGCCTACCTGGGACACACTATGGCTACACCTTC. It codes for CASSLPGTHYGYTF.

The chain joins TRBV18 to TRBJ2-5, with D tentatively TRBD2 (5 bases). Trimming removed 6 bases from V and 5 bases from J, with 13 bases in between. This CDR3 has 13 amino acids. In germline, CDR1 is KGHSH, CDR2 LQKENI. The CDR3, as DNA: TGTGCCAGCTCGCCGGGGTCGGGGGAGACCCAGTACTTC. Protein sequence: CASSPGSGETQYF.

The chain has TRBV5-1 and TRBJ1-2; D perhaps matches TRBD1 (5 bases). Per the germline V gene, CDR1 is SGHRS and CDR2 is YFSETQ. V shed 4 bases and J shed 7 bases, with 17 bases lying between them. The CDR3 length is 14 residues. Here the CDR3 reads CASSDPRVVSGYTF. CDR3 DNA: TGCGCCAGCAGCGATCCCAGGGTCGTGAGTGGCTACACCTTC. The whole variable domain, filled in from reference TRBV5-1 and TRBJ1-2, reads KAGVTQTPRYLIKTRGQQVTLSCSPISGHRSVSWYQQTPGQGLQFLFEYFSETQRNKGNFPGRFSGRQFSNSRSEMNVSTLELGDSALYLCASSDPRVVSGYTFGSGTRLTVV.

This chain links TRBV27 with TRBJ1-2, with 11 bases fitting TRBD1. V trimming: 5 bases; J trimming: 6 bases; junction bases outside the gene matches: 8. CDR3 length equals 15 residues. CDR1 is MNHEY, CDR2 SMNVEV, per germline (reference sequence). In nucleotides, the CDR3 is TGTGCCAGCAGTCCTAGGACAGGGGGCCAGAATGGCTACACCTTC. It specifies CASSPRTGGQNGYTF.

The gene calls are TRBV6-2 or TRBV6-3 and TRBJ1-1; TRBD1 agrees at 7 bases. This CDR3 is built from 16 residues. Per germline, CDR1 MNHEY and CDR2 SVGEGT. With 7 bases clipped from V and 1 base from J, the junction kept 12 bases outside the gene matches. The CDR3 nucleotides are TGTGCCAGCAACCCTGACAGGGTCTGGGAGAACACTGAAGCTTTCTTT. This gives the protein CASNPDRVWENTEAFF.

V is TRBV9 and J is TRBJ1-1, with unresolved D. Looked up from germline, CDR1 is SGDLS and CDR2 is YYNGEE. This CDR3 has 13 residues. With 3 bases removed from V and 1 base from J, the gap between germline ends came to 7 bases. As DNA, the CDR3 is TGTGCCAGCAGCGCGTCCGGGAACACTGAAGCTTTCTTT. This gives the protein CASSASGNTEAFF.

This chain links TRBV2 with TRBJ1-4; 7 bases are a match to TRBD1. This CDR3 is built from 15 residues. V gave up 6 bases and J gave up 0 bases; unmatched junction bases: 4. The germline CDR1 and CDR2 sequences are SNHLY and FYNNEI. The CDR3: CASRPGQSTNEKLFF. The CDR3 nucleotides read TGTGCCAGCAGGCCGGGACAGTCAACTAATGAAAAACTGTTTTTT.

Here the CDR3 reads CASSLTTGGGTEAFF. The CDR3 coding sequence is TGTGCCAGCAGCCTTACCACAGGGGGCGGGACTGAAGCTTTCTTT. The chain is built from TRBV7-2 and TRBJ1-1, with TRBD1 matching over 9 bases. CDR1 and CDR2 from the germline V gene are SGHTA and FQGNSA. V was clipped by 5 bases and J by 5 bases; unmatched bases: 9. The CDR3 sequence is 15 residues long.

This clone was counted once. This chain connects TRBV5-1 to TRBJ1-3; tentative D call: TRBD1 (5 bases). This CDR3 spans 16 amino acids. Germline CDR1 reads SGHRS; CDR2 reads YFSETQ. V lost 3 bases, J lost 0 bases, and 13 bases lay in between. The CDR3 DNA is TGCGCCAGCAGCTCCGGGACGGGAGTCTCTGGAAACACCATATATTTT. Translated, it gives CASSSGTGVSGNTIYF.

This rearrangement joins TRBV12-3 or TRBV12-4 to TRBJ1-1; TRBD1 might be the D (6 bases). V lost 1 base, J lost 10 bases, and 13 bases lay in between. The length of the CDR3 is 13 residues. The CDR3 nucleotides are TGTGCCAGCAGTTTAGGCAGGGGAGATCGAGCTTTCTTT. Translation gives CASSLGRGDRAFF.

The V gene is TRBV2, the J gene TRBJ1-2; D gene unclear. Per germline, CDR1 SNHLY and CDR2 FYNNEI. The CDR3 is 14 amino acids. Between the trimmed V and J ends, which lost 0 bases and 4 bases, there was a span of 9 bases. The CDR3: CASSEAAVSYGYTF. The CDR3 nucleotides read TGTGCCAGCAGTGAAGCAGCGGTAAGCTATGGCTACACCTTC.

The V call is TRBV7-2, the J call TRBJ2-2; 8 bases map to TRBD1. Per the germline V gene, CDR1 is SGHTA and CDR2 is FQGNSA. V lost 4 bases to trimming and J lost 2 bases; unmatched junction nucleotides: 6. The CDR3 covers 16 residues. The CDR3 here is CASSSQTGANTGELFF. The DNA for the CDR3 is TGTGCCAGCAGCTCACAGACAGGGGCCAACACCGGGGAGCTGTTTTTT. Complete variable domain (other parts from reference TRBV7-2 and TRBJ2-2): GAGVSQSPSNKVTEKGKDVELRCDPISGHTALYWYRQSLGQGLEFLIYFQGNSAPDKSGLPSDRFSAERTGGSVSTLTIQRTQQEDSAVYLCASSSQTGANTGELFFGEGSRLTVL.

The chain uses TRBV7-9 and TRBJ1-2, with D uncertain. The germline gives CDR1 SEHNR, CDR2 FQNEAQ (reference sequence). Trimming cost V 8 bases and J 4 bases, with 14 bases left between them. The CDR3 extends over 13 amino acids. CDR3 DNA sequence: TGTGCCAGCGGTGCGCCCCCTCCCTATGGCTACACCTTC. This gives the protein CASGAPPPYGYTF.

This clone was recorded once. The chain recombines TRBV6-5 with TRBJ1-4; 7 bases are shared with TRBD1. CDR3 size: 12 residues. Germline loops: CDR1 MNHEY, CDR2 SVGAGI. The V and J ends lost 11 bases and 5 bases, in that order; junction bases with no gene match: 5. The CDR3 DNA is TGTGCCGTGGGACAGAGGAATGAAAAACTGTTTTTT. It encodes CAVGQRNEKLFF.

This chain connects TRBV19 to TRBJ2-2; 10 bases map to TRBD1. Germline V gene lookup returns CDR1 LNHDA and CDR2 SQIVND (reference sequence). This CDR3 is 15 amino acids long. V dropped 10 bases and J dropped 8; count of bases not matched to a gene: 13. CDR3: CATRIRDRGGGELFF. The CDR3 DNA reads as TGTGCCACCCGGATCCGGGACAGGGGAGGTGGGGAGCTGTTTTTT.

V and J are TRBV2 and TRBJ2-3, with 14 positions matching TRBD2. Germline V gene lookup returns CDR1 SNHLY and CDR2 FYNNEI. After removal of 6 bases from V and 2 bases from J, the junction contained 7 bases not matched to a gene. CDR3 length: 17 residues. This CDR3 reads CASRDRLAGGPTDTQYF. The CDR3 DNA sequence: TGTGCCAGCAGGGACAGACTAGCGGGGGGGCCCACAGATACGCAGTATTTT.

This rearrangement joins TRBV9 to TRBJ2-5, with 14 bases aligning to TRBD2. J gave up 4 bases and V 4 bases, and 6 bases lay outside the gene matches. Germline V gene sequence: CDR1 SGDLS, CDR2 YYNGEE. This CDR3 spans 16 amino acids. The CDR3 DNA reads TGTGCCAGCAGCCCCCCGACTAGCGGGAGGGGAGAGACCCAGTACTTC. Translated: CASSPPTSGRGETQYF.